The 30 T cell receptor beta chains given below trace back to one sample, sequenced in a study of blood T cell repertoires in COVID-19. Assay used: immunoSEQ multiplex PCR; TCRdb lists only in-frame clones, some missing. Among fewer than 300,000 clones listed, roughly 92% were seen once. The sequenced material came from peripheral blood. The receptors originated from a woman younger than 45 with COVID-19, enrolled during active disease.

This chain connects TRBV7-9 to TRBJ2-1; 9 bases agree with TRBD2. The CDR3 sequence is 16 residues long. Germline-derived CDR1 and CDR2 are SEHNR and FQNEAQ (reference sequence). With V trimmed by 5 bases and J by 2 bases, 7 bases remained unmatched. The CDR3 spells CASSLHSGRPYNEQFF. The CDR3 bases are TGTGCCAGCAGCCTGCATAGCGGGAGACCCTACAATGAGCAGTTCTTC.

V usage is TRBV19 and J usage is TRBJ1-1, with 7 positions matching TRBD1. Germline V gene sequence: CDR1 LNHDA, CDR2 SQIVND (reference sequence). V lost 3 bases and J lost 1; bases outside the gene matches: 5. The CDR3 is made up of 15 amino acids. The CDR3 protein is CASSIARQGNTEAFF. CDR3 DNA sequence: TGTGCCAGTAGTATTGCCCGACAGGGGAACACTGAAGCTTTCTTT.

The rearrangement links TRBV10-3 to TRBJ1-1; no firm D call. V lost 4 bases and J lost 8, with 8 bases in between. This CDR3 comprises 11 residues. The V gene's germline CDR1 is ENHRY and CDR2 SYGVKD. The CDR3 region is CAISADGEAFF. The CDR3 nucleotides read TGTGCCATCAGTGCTGACGGGGAAGCTTTCTTT.

This clone was recorded many times. The V and J genes are TRBV2 and TRBJ2-3; 10 bases line up with TRBD2. The CDR3 is 16 residues long. V was pared by 0 bases and J by 6 bases, with 6 bases of the junction left unmatched. CDR1 and CDR2 (germline): SNHLY, FYNNEI. The CDR3 region has the DNA TGTGCCAGCAGTGAAGCAGGCCTAGCGGGAGTCGATACGCAGTATTTT. It is translated as CASSEAGLAGVDTQYF.

The chain couples TRBV5-5 to TRBJ2-5, with 13 nucleotides matching TRBD2. V shed 1 base, J shed 4 bases, and the junction held 4 bases outside the gene matches. Germline lookup yields CDR1 SGHKS and CDR2 YYEKEE (reference sequence). There are 16 residues in the CDR3. Here the CDR3 DNA reads TGTGCCAGCAGCTTGCGACTAGCGGGAGGAATAGAGACCCAGTACTTC. Its protein product is CASSLRLAGGIETQYF.

This chain uses TRBV7-9 with TRBJ1-4, with D perhaps TRBD1 (5 bases). The CDR3 length is 15 residues. CDR1 and CDR2 from the germline V gene are SEHNR and FQNEAQ (reference sequence). V was clipped by 2 bases and J by 4 bases, with 11 bases between them. This chain's CDR3 is CASSLKAGVNEKLFF. In nucleotides, the CDR3 is TGTGCCAGCAGCTTAAAGGCGGGGGTTAATGAAAAACTGTTTTTT.

The chain uses TRBV7-2 and TRBJ2-1, with 8 nucleotides matching TRBD2. The V gene end was trimmed by 3 bases and the J gene end by 7 bases; junction bases not matched to a gene: 8. CDR3 size: 15 residues. Looked up from germline, CDR1 is SGHTA and CDR2 is FQGNSA. CDR3 sequence: CASSFVAGGTNEQFF. The CDR3 coding sequence is TGTGCCAGCAGCTTCGTGGCGGGAGGTACAAATGAGCAGTTCTTC.

This chain connects TRBV18 to TRBJ2-5, with a weak D call TRBD1 (6 bases). V lost 4 bases and J lost 4, with 19 bases in between. This CDR3 comprises 16 residues. Germline assignment: CDR1 KGHSH and CDR2 LQKENI. CDR3 bases: TGTGCCAGCTCACTGCAGGGGAGCTCCCCCGGAGAGACCCAGTACTTC. It yields the protein CASSLQGSSPGETQYF.

The CDR3 sequence: CASSPIAGGRNNEQFF. In nucleotides, the CDR3 is TGTGCCAGCAGCCCCATAGCGGGAGGCCGTAACAATGAGCAGTTCTTC. V usage is TRBV3-1 (or the pseudogene TRBV3-2) and J usage is TRBJ2-1; 10 bases are a match to TRBD2. In germline, CDR1 is LGHDT, CDR2 YNNKEL (reference sequence). The CDR3 has 16 amino acids. With 4 bases clipped from V and 5 bases from J, the junction kept 8 bases outside the gene matches.

Turning to this clone: The junction departs from the called germline gene at one end, perhaps through a read error. This chain links TRBV18 with TRBJ1-5; no clear D. CDR1 is KGHSH, CDR2 LQKENI, per germline. The CDR3 totals 14 residues. Written as DNA, the CDR3 is TGTGCCAGCTCTCCACGCGCGTCAGAGGAACCCCAGCATTTT. Amino acids: CASSPRASEEPQHF.

The chain joins TRBV9 to TRBJ1-1; 7 bases agree with TRBD1. V lost 4 bases to trimming and J lost 0 bases; unmatched junction nucleotides: 6. From germline, CDR1 is SGDLS and CDR2 YYNGEE. The CDR3 sequence is 15 residues long. The CDR3 nucleotides read TGTGCCAGCAGCCTCTGGGACAGCTTGAACACTGAAGCTTTCTTT. Translating gives CASSLWDSLNTEAFF.

About this clone: Compared with germline, one end of the junction differs, possibly owing to a read error. The rearrangement links TRBV23-1 to TRBJ2-7; 10 nucleotides align to TRBD1. TRBV23-1 is designated an ORF whose function remains uncertain. This CDR3 has 15 amino acids. In DNA, the CDR3 is TGCGCCGGCAGTCAAGGGGACAGGGGTTCCTACGAGCAGTACTTC. As protein: CAGSQGDRGSYEQYF.

This clone was detected only a few times. The V call is TRBV7-2, the J call TRBJ2-1, with 10 positions matching TRBD2. The CDR3 is made up of 15 amino acids. V lost 5 bases, J lost 6 bases, and 7 bases stayed unmatched. Germline V lookup: CDR1 SGHTA, CDR2 FQGNSA. CDR3 sequence reads: CASSVDSGGFNEQFF. In DNA form, the CDR3 reads TGTGCCAGCAGCGTGGATAGCGGGGGGTTCAATGAGCAGTTCTTC.

This rearrangement joins TRBV5-6 to TRBJ1-4; possibly TRBD1 for D (5 bases). CDR1 and CDR2 from the germline V gene are SGHDT and YYEEEE. V dropped 3 bases and J dropped 8 bases, with 17 bases sitting between them. The CDR3 is 15 residues long. This CDR3 is CASSWSGPTSEKLFF. CDR3 in DNA: TGTGCCAGCAGCTGGTCAGGGCCCACATCGGAAAAACTGTTTTTT.

This clone appeared once. J is TRBJ2-5 and V is TRBV19, with TRBD1 matching over 8 bases. Germline trimming cut 3 bases from V and 2 bases from J; bases unmatched to any gene: 2. Germline loops: CDR1 LNHDA, CDR2 SQIVND (reference sequence). This CDR3 has 14 amino acids. CDR3 nucleotide sequence: TGTGCCAGTAGTATGGACAGGGCTCAAGAGACCCAGTACTTC. Protein product: CASSMDRAQETQYF.

The chain links TRBV6-5 to TRBJ2-7; 10 positions match TRBD2. The CDR3 sequence is 15 residues long. Germline trimming cut 7 bases from V and 2 bases from J; bases unmatched to any gene: 8. Germline-derived CDR1 and CDR2 are MNHEY and SVGAGI. CDR3: CASTMETSGPYEQYF. CDR3 coding DNA: TGTGCCAGCACAATGGAGACTAGCGGGCCCTACGAGCAGTACTTC.

The chain joins TRBV29-1 to TRBJ1-2, with 7 bases that match TRBD1. Looked up from germline, CDR1 is SQVTM and CDR2 is ANQGSEA. There are 14 residues in the CDR3. The V and J ends lost 6 bases and 4 bases, in that order; junction bases with no gene match: 11. The chain's CDR3 is CSVGTAGVVYGYTF. As DNA, the CDR3 is TGCAGCGTGGGGACAGCGGGGGTAGTCTATGGCTACACCTTC.

The chain employs TRBV29-1 and TRBJ1-2, with 7 nucleotides matching TRBD1. This CDR3 region has 15 residues. Germline lookup yields CDR1 SQVTM and CDR2 ANQGSEA. With V trimmed by 1 base and J by 5 bases, 10 bases remained unmatched. CDR3 loop: CSVEVEGAVGYGYTF. For the CDR3, the DNA is TGCAGCGTTGAAGTCGAGGGGGCGGTGGGTTATGGCTACACCTTC.

The chain couples TRBV5-6 to TRBJ1-5; D might be TRBD1 (6 bases). Trimming removed 4 bases at V and 7 bases at J, with 21 bases between. This CDR3 is 16 amino acids long. Germline V gene lookup returns CDR1 SGHDT and CDR2 YYEEEE. Here the CDR3 DNA reads TGTGCCAGCAGCGCACACAGAGGGGGGGCAGGCCAGCCCCAGCATTTT. Amino acids: CASSAHRGGAGQPQHF.

The chain has TRBV19 and TRBJ2-1; a weak D match, TRBD1 (6 bases). Germline assignment: CDR1 LNHDA and CDR2 SQIVND (reference sequence). The CDR3 has 18 residues. Trimming shortened V by 3 bases and J by 4 bases, and 22 bases separated the two germline ends. CDR3 in amino acids: CASSIGDIGVVSYNEQFF. CDR3 nucleotide sequence: TGTGCCAGTAGTATTGGGGACATCGGGGTGGTTTCGTACAATGAGCAGTTCTTC.

Concerning this clone itself: The same CDR3 is also encoded by other DNA sequences in this sample. The rearrangement links TRBV15 to TRBJ2-1; D is unresolved. With 0 bases removed from V and 7 bases from J, the gap between germline ends came to 7 bases. The CDR3 is 13 residues long. In germline, CDR1 is LNHNV, CDR2 YYDKDF (reference sequence). CDR3 amino acids: CATSRDPLNEQFF. CDR3 nucleotide sequence: TGTGCCACCAGCAGAGATCCGCTAAATGAGCAGTTCTTC.

This chain uses TRBV7-7 with TRBJ2-1; 10 bases line up with TRBD1. With V trimmed by 5 bases and J by 1 base, 8 bases remained unmatched. The CDR3 sequence is 17 residues long. Looked up from germline, CDR1 is SSHAT and CDR2 is FNYEAQ (reference sequence). CDR3 nucleotides: TGTGCCAGCAGCCTCAGACCGGGACAGGGGTCCTACAATGAGCAGTTCTTC. This encodes CASSLRPGQGSYNEQFF.

The rearrangement joins TRBV11-3 to TRBJ1-1, with D unresolved. Germline V gene sequence: CDR1 SGHNT, CDR2 YENEEA. V lost 5 bases and J lost 1, with 5 bases in between. The CDR3 runs 12 residues. The CDR3 DNA sequence: TGTGCCAGCAGCCAACAGAACACTGAAGCTTTCTTT. As protein: CASSQQNTEAFF.

V usage is TRBV30 and J usage is TRBJ2-2; possible D gene TRBD2, 5 bases. Trimming cost V 2 bases and J 5 bases, with 12 bases left between them. CDR1 is GTSNPN, CDR2 SVGIG, per germline (reference sequence). The CDR3 length is 14 residues. The CDR3, as DNA: TGTGCCTGGAGTAAAGGACTTTCAACCGGGGAGCTGTTTTTT. This translates into CAWSKGLSTGELFF.

The chain is built from TRBV7-8 and TRBJ1-1; 7 bases are a match to TRBD1. V shed 3 bases and J 4 bases; nucleotides not matched to a gene: 8. Per germline, CDR1 SGHVS and CDR2 FQNEAQ. This CDR3 spans 15 amino acids. The CDR3 region has the DNA TGTGCCAGCAGCTTCGGTCCAGGGGGAGGCACTGAAGCTTTCTTT. Translating it yields CASSFGPGGGTEAFF.

A few counts support this clone. The chain has TRBV4-1 and TRBJ2-2; D may be TRBD2 (5 bases). CDR3 length: 15 residues. The germline V and J ends were trimmed by 1 base and 6 bases, with 12 bases remaining between them. Germline values: CDR1 MGHRA, CDR2 YSYEKL. CDR3 sequence reads: CASSQGRSEAGELFF. Written as DNA, the CDR3 is TGCGCCAGCAGCCAAGGGAGGTCAGAGGCCGGGGAGCTGTTTTTT.

The chain couples TRBV7-8 to TRBJ1-3, with TRBD1 matching over 7 bases. V gave up 4 bases and J gave up 0 bases; unmatched junction bases: 9. CDR3 length equals 17 residues. Germline V gives CDR1 SGHVS, CDR2 FQNEAQ. The CDR3 region has the DNA TGTGCCAGCAGCTCACCTGACAGGGCCTACTCTGGAAACACCATATATTTT. Protein: CASSSPDRAYSGNTIYF.

The rearrangement links TRBV18 to TRBJ1-1; 10 bases are shared with TRBD1. After removal of 6 bases from V and 1 base from J, the junction contained 8 bases not matched to a gene. The germline V gene has CDR1 KGHSH and CDR2 LQKENI. This CDR3 contains 16 residues. CDR3 in amino acids: CASSSTGGAKNTEAFF. CDR3 nucleotide sequence: TGTGCCAGCTCGTCGACAGGGGGCGCGAAGAACACTGAAGCTTTCTTT.

This chain links TRBV12-3 or TRBV12-4 with TRBJ1-1; the D gene is possibly TRBD1 (6 bases). The CDR3 is 13 residues long. Trimming shortened V by 5 bases and J by 4 bases, and 11 bases separated the two germline ends. This chain's CDR3 is CASSPTGRTEAFF. CDR3 coding DNA: TGTGCCAGCAGTCCTACAGGGCGCACTGAAGCTTTCTTT.

V is TRBV29-1 and J is TRBJ1-2; possibly TRBD1 for D (6 bases). The CDR3 length is 13 residues. The V end lost 4 bases, the J end lost 3 bases, and 12 bases lay between the germline ends. CDR1 SQVTM and CDR2 ANQGSEA come from the germline V gene. The CDR3 DNA reads TGCAGCGTTGGAGTGGGGGCTGACTATGGCTACACCTTC. Protein product: CSVGVGADYGYTF.